This TCR beta chain stems from a study of glioma-infiltrating T cells. Whole-study results and caveats: Tissue-blood divergence was below expectation in non-neoplastic patients, above in gliomas.

Worth noting for this clonotype: Its matching antigen is unknown.

The iRepertoire nested amplicon-rescue multiplex PCR amplified TCR alpha and beta CDR3s from RNA. TCRdb independently ran MiXCR on the multiplex PCR reads; one entry per CDR3 protein. The repertoire holds fewer than 250,000 distinct CDR3 sequences, with more than 25% as singletons. The CDR3 is made up of 15 amino acids. Trimming left V 6 bases short and J 2 bases short, with 17 bases between. Sequences were obtained from glioma tissue, nonneoplastic brain tissue, or PBMCs (not recorded which). This clonotype was obtained from a human donor with low-grade glioma or glioblastoma, undergoing nonglioma brain surgery, or in good health (not recorded which). V and J are TRBV12-3 or TRBV12-4 and TRBJ2-7; D not certain. The CDR3 DNA reads as TGTGCCAGCAGCCCATCATGGGGAACCCCCTACGAGCAGTACTTC. Encoded protein: CASSPSWGTPYEQYF.